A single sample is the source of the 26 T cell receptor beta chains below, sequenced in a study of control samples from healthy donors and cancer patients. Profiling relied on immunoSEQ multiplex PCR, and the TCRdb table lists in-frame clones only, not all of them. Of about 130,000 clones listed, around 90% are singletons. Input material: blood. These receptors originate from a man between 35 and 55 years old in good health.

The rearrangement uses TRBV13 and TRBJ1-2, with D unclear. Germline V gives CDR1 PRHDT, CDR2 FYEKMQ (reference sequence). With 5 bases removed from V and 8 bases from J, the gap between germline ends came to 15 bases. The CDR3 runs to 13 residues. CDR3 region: CASSLHSSVGYTF. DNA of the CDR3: TGTGCCAGCAGCCTCCATAGTTCTGTGGGCTACACCTTC.

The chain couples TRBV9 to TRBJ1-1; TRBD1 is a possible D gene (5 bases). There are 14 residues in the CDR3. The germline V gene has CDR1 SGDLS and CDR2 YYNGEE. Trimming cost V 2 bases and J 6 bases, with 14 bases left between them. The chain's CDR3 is CASSVAGGASEAFF. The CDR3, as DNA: TGTGCCAGCAGCGTGGCAGGAGGGGCCTCTGAAGCTTTCTTT.

The CDR3 protein is CASSFRTGGLNEQFF. CDR3 coding DNA: TGTGCCAGCAGCTTCAGGACAGGGGGCCTCAATGAGCAGTTCTTC. This chain uses TRBV3-1 (or the pseudogene TRBV3-2) with TRBJ2-1, with TRBD1 matching 11 bases. CDR3 length equals 15 residues. V shed 5 bases, J shed 6 bases, and the junction held 6 bases outside the gene matches. Germline V gives CDR1 LGHDT, CDR2 YNNKEL (reference sequence).

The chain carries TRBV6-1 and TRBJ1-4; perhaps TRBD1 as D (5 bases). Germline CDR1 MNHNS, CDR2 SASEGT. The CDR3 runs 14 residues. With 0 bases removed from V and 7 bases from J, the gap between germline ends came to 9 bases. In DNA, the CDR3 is TGTGCCAGCAGTGAAGCGGGACGGTTTGAAAAACTGTTTTTT. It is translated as CASSEAGRFEKLFF.

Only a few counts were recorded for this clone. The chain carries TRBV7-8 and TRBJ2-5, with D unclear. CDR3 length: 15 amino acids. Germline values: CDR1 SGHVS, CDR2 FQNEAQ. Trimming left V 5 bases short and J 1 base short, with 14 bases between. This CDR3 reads CASSGSAGFQETQYF. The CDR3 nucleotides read TGTGCCAGCAGCGGATCCGCCGGGTTCCAAGAGACCCAGTACTTC.

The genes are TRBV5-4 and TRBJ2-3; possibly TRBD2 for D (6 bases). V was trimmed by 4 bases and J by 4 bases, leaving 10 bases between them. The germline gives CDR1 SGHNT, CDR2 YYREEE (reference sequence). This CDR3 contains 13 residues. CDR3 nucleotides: TGTGCCAGCAGCCCCTGGGGGGCAGATACGCAGTATTTT. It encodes CASSPWGADTQYF.

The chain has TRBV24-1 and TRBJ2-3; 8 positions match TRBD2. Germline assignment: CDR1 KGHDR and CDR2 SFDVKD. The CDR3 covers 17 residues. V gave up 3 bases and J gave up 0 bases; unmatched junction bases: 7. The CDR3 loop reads CATSDAPQRGSTDTQYF. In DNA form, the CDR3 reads TGTGCCACCAGTGATGCTCCCCAGCGGGGGAGCACAGATACGCAGTATTTT.

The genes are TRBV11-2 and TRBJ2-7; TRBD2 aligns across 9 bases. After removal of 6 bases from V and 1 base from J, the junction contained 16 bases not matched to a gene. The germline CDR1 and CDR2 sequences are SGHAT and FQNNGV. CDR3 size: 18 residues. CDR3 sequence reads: CASSNRWRGGPGSYEQYF. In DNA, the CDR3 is TGTGCCAGCAGTAACAGATGGCGGGGGGGCCCCGGGTCCTACGAGCAGTACTTC.

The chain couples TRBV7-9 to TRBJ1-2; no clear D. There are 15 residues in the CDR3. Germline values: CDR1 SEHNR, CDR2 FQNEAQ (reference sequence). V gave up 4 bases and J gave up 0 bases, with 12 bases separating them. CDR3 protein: CASSSLRRANYGYTF. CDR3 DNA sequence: TGTGCCAGCAGCTCCCTGAGGAGAGCTAACTATGGCTACACCTTC.

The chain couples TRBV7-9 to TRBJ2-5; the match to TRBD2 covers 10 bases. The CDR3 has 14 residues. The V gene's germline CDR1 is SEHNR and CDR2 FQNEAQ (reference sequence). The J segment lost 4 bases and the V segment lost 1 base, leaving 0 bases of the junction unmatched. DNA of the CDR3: TGTGCCAGCAGCTTAGTAGCGGGAGGAGAGACCCAGTACTTC. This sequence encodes CASSLVAGGETQYF. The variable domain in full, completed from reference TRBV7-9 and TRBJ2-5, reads DTGVSQNPRHKITKRGQNVTFRCDPISEHNRLYWYRQTLGQGPEFLTYFQNEAQLEKSRLLSDRFSAERPKGSFSTLEIQRTEQGDSAMYLCASSLVAGGETQYFGPGTRLLVL.

As DNA, the CDR3 is TGTGCCAGCAGCTGGGGCCGCGGACCCTACGAGCAGTACTTC. Translating gives CASSWGRGPYEQYF. The genes are TRBV11-2 and TRBJ2-7; D is possibly TRBD1 (5 bases). This CDR3 has 14 amino acids. The V end lost 4 bases, the J end lost 2 bases, and 12 bases lay between the germline ends. CDR1 SGHAT and CDR2 FQNNGV come from the germline V gene.

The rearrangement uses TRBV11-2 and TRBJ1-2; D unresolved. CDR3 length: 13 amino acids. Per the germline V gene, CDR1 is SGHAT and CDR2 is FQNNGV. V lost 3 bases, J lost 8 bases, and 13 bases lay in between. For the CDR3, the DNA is TGTGCCAGCAGCTTGAGTTCGCAGGAGGGCTACACCTTC. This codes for CASSLSSQEGYTF.

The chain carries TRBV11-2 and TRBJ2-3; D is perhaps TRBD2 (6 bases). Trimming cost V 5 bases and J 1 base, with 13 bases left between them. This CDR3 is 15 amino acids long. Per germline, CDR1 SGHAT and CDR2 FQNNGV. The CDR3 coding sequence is TGTGCCAGCAGCCCGGGGGTAAGGGGCACAGATACGCAGTATTTT. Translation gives CASSPGVRGTDTQYF.

The CDR3 here is CASSPGTDGYTF. CDR3 bases: TGTGCCAGCTCACCGGGGACTGACGGCTACACCTTC. The chain joins TRBV18 to TRBJ1-2, with a weak D call TRBD1 (5 bases). Per germline, CDR1 KGHSH and CDR2 LQKENI. Trimming pared 3 bases from V and 8 bases from J, leaving 10 bases between. The CDR3 is made up of 12 amino acids.

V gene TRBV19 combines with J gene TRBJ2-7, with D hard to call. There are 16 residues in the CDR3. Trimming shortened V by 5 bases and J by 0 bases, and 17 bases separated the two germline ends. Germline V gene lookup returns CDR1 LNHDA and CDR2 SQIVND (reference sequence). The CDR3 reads CASSYPGARSSYEQYF. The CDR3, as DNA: TGTGCCAGTAGTTACCCGGGTGCGCGTTCCTCCTACGAGCAGTACTTC.

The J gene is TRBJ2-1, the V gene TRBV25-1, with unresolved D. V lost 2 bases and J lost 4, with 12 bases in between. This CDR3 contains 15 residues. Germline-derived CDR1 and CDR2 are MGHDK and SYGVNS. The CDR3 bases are TGTGCCAGCAGTGAAGTCAAAGTCGGATACAATGAGCAGTTCTTC. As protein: CASSEVKVGYNEQFF.

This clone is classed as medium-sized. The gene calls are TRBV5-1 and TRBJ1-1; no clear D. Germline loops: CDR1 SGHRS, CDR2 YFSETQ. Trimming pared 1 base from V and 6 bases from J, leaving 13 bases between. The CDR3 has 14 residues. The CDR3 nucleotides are TGCGCCAGCAGCTTGACCCGGGCCACCCCTGAAGCTTTCTTT. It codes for CASSLTRATPEAFF.

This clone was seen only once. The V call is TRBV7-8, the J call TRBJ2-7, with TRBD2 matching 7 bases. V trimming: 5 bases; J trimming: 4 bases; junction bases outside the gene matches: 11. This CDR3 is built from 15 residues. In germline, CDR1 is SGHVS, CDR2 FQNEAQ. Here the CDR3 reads CASSASGGGGYEQYF. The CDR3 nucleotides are TGTGCCAGCAGCGCCTCGGGAGGAGGTGGGTACGAGCAGTACTTC.

Here the CDR3 DNA reads TGTGCCAGCAGCCCCCGTAGATCTAGCACAGATACGCAGTATTTT. Translated: CASSPRRSSTDTQYF. The V and J genes are TRBV7-3 and TRBJ2-3; D not resolved. Germline assignment: CDR1 SGHTA and CDR2 FQGTGA. The CDR3 loop spans 15 amino acids. Trimming cost V 5 bases and J 0 bases, with 12 bases left between them.

CDR3 amino acids: CASSLDGYNEQFF. In nucleotides, the CDR3 is TGTGCCAGCAGCTTAGACGGGTACAATGAGCAGTTCTTC. J is TRBJ2-1 and V is TRBV11-2; D gene unclear. Germline assignment: CDR1 SGHAT and CDR2 FQNNGV. Trimming took off 0 bases at V and 4 bases at J, with 4 bases between the two ends. There are 13 residues in the CDR3.

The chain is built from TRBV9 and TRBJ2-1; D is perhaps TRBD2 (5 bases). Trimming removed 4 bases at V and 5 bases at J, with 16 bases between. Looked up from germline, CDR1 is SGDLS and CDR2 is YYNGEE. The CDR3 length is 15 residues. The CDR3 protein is CASSKRIGLNNEQFF. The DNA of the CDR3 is TGTGCCAGCAGCAAAAGAATCGGACTGAACAATGAGCAGTTCTTC.

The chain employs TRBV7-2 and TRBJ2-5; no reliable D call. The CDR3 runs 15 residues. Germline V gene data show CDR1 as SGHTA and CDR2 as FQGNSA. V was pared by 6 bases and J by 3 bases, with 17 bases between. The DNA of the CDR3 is TGTGCCAGCAGTCGAAGTGCCGACCATAAAGAGACCCAGTACTTC. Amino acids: CASSRSADHKETQYF.

The chain's CDR3 is CASRLGQGIYEQYF. In nucleotides, the CDR3 is TGTGCCAGCAGGTTGGGACAGGGGATCTACGAGCAGTACTTC. This chain connects TRBV6-5 to TRBJ2-7; 10 nucleotides agree with TRBD1. The CDR3 contains 14 residues. From germline, CDR1 is MNHEY and CDR2 SVGAGI. V trimming: 6 bases; J trimming: 3 bases; junction bases outside the gene matches: 5.

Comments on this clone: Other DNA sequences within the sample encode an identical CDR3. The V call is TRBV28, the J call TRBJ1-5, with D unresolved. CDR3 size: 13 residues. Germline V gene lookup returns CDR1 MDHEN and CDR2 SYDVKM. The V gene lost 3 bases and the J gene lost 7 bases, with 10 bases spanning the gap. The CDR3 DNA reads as TGTGCCAGCAGTTTTATGGGTCGGCAGCCCCAGCATTTT. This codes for CASSFMGRQPQHF.

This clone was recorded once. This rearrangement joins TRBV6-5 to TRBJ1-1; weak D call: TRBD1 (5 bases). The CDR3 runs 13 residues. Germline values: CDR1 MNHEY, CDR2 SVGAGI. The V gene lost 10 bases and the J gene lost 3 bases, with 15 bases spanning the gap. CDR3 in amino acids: CATLGGTHTEAFF. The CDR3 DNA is TGTGCCACCCTGGGGGGGACTCACACTGAAGCTTTCTTT.

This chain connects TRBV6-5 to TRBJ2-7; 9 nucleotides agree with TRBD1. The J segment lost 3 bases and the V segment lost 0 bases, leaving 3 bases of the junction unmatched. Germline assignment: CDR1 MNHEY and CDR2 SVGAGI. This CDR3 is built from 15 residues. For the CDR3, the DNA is TGTGCCAGCAGTTACTCGGGGACAGGGATCTACGAGCAGTACTTC. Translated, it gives CASSYSGTGIYEQYF.